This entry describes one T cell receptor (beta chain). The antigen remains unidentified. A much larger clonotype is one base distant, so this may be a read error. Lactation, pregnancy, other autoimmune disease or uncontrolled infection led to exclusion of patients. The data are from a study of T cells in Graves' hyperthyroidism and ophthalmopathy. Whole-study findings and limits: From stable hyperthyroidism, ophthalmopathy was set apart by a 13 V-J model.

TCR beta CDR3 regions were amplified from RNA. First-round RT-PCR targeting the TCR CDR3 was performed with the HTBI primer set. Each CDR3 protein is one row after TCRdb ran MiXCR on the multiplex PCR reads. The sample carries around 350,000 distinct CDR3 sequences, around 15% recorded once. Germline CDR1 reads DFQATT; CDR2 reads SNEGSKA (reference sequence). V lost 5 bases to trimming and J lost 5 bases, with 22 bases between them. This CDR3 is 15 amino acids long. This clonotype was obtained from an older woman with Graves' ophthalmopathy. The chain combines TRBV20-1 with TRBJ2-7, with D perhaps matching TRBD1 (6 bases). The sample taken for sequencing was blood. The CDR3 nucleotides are TGCAGTGCTCTCGAGAATCACAGGGATCAGGACGAGCAGTACTTC. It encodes CSALENHRDQDEQYF.